The 9 T cell receptor beta chains reported below all come from one sample, sequenced in a study of Graves' ophthalmopathy and Graves' hyperthyroidism. The sequenced template was RNA, covering the TCR beta CDR3 region. Second-round multiplex PCR came after first-round RT-PCR with HTBI primers. TCRdb re-called the multiplex PCR reads with MiXCR, one entry per CDR3 protein. The repertoire consists of roughly 400,000 distinct CDR3 sequences, with 15% to 20% occurring once and the leading ten covering roughly 2.4%. Specimen: peripheral blood. Source of these receptors: an adult woman with stable Graves' hyperthyroidism.

The table lists this clonotype with many counts. This chain connects TRBV12-3 or TRBV12-4 to TRBJ2-7; D perhaps matches TRBD2 (5 bases). The CDR3 is made up of 17 amino acids. V lost 5 bases and J lost 4, with 24 bases in between. The CDR3 protein is CASSATRPASRGYEQYF. The DNA for the CDR3 is TGTGCCAGCAGTGCCACCCGACCCGCTTCGCGCGGGTACGAGCAGTACTTC.

This clonotype was seen ten or more times. This rearrangement joins TRBV20-1 to TRBJ2-2, with D unclear. V was cut by 3 bases and J by 2 bases, with 10 bases left in between. Germline CDR1 is DFQATT and CDR2 is SNEGSKA (reference sequence). The CDR3 has 14 amino acids. The CDR3 bases are TGCAGTGCTAGTTGGTCTAGAAACACCGGGGAGCTGTTTTTT. Its protein is CSASWSRNTGELFF.

The chain is built from TRBV29-1 and TRBJ1-1, with 8 bases fitting TRBD1. V shed 7 bases, J shed 1 base, and the junction held 5 bases outside the gene matches. CDR1 and CDR2 from the germline V gene are SQVTM and ANQGSEA. This CDR3 has 13 amino acids. CDR3 in amino acids: CSARRGPNTEAFF. The CDR3 DNA is TGCAGCGCTCGCAGGGGGCCGAACACTGAAGCTTTCTTT.

This clonotype was found many times. The CDR3 DNA reads as TGCAGTGCTGGCAGAGCGGGAGGGAAGGAGCAGTACTTC. It translates to CSAGRAGGKEQYF. The chain links TRBV20-1 to TRBJ2-7, with 10 bases matching TRBD2. The CDR3 extends over 13 amino acids. CDR1 and CDR2 (germline): DFQATT, SNEGSKA (reference sequence). Losses at the gene ends were 5 bases for V and 7 bases for J; bases not matched to a gene: 8.

This clonotype was detected a few times. This chain joins TRBV24-1 and TRBJ2-2, with D unresolved. V lost 2 bases and J lost 1, with 4 bases in between. The CDR3 loop spans 14 amino acids. The germline V gene has CDR1 KGHDR and CDR2 SFDVKD. For the CDR3, the DNA is TGTGCCACCAGTGATTGGCTGAACACCGGGGAGCTGTTTTTT. It yields the protein CATSDWLNTGELFF.

This clonotype appeared many times. The J gene is TRBJ2-7, the V gene TRBV28; 11 bases fit TRBD2. J was trimmed by 0 bases and V by 6 bases; bases with no gene match: 16. The germline V gene encodes CDR1 MDHEN and CDR2 SYDVKM. The CDR3 length is 19 residues. The CDR3: CASSPRWGSSGRSSYEQYF. CDR3 DNA sequence: TGTGCCAGCAGCCCTAGGTGGGGTTCTAGCGGGAGGAGCTCCTACGAGCAGTACTTC.

V usage is TRBV6-1 and J usage is TRBJ2-2; D gene uncertain. With 7 bases removed from V and 5 bases from J, the gap between germline ends came to 14 bases. Germline CDR1 MNHNS, CDR2 SASEGT. The CDR3 runs to 14 residues. The chain's CDR3 is CASTPVRLTGELFF. The CDR3 nucleotides read TGTGCCAGCACCCCAGTCCGGTTGACCGGGGAGCTGTTTTTT.

There are many counts of this clonotype. The chain combines TRBV13 with TRBJ2-7; perhaps TRBD2 as D (5 bases). The germline gives CDR1 PRHDT, CDR2 FYEKMQ (reference sequence). The V and J ends lost 1 base and 3 bases respectively, with 13 bases between them. The CDR3 runs 15 residues. The CDR3 DNA reads TGTGCCAGCAGCTTAGTGGGAGTAGGTGACTACGAGCAGTACTTC. It encodes CASSLVGVGDYEQYF.

This clonotype came up many times. V and J are TRBV5-1 and TRBJ2-7; the D call may be TRBD1 or TRBD2 (5 bases each). Germline-derived CDR1 and CDR2 are SGHRS and YFSETQ. Trimming left V 5 bases short and J 6 bases short, with 12 bases between. This CDR3 is 12 amino acids long. The CDR3: CASRGDGAEQYF. The CDR3 DNA is TGCGCCAGCAGGGGGGACGGGGCCGAGCAGTACTTC.